These 10 T cell receptor beta chains came from one sample sequenced in a study of identical twins (dated by TCRdb to 2016 to 2018). The receptor library was made with 5' RACE. Sequencing was carried out with an Illumina HiSeq 2000. TCRdb reprocessing: public reads trimmed at Q25 with fastp, clones called with MiXCR, in-frame beta chains kept. Each entry is one CDR3 protein sequence, shown with its most common DNA and genes. The sample includes approximately 690,000 distinct CDR3 sequences, with 5.5% to 6.5% observed a single time. The ten biggest clones cover about 2% of the sample. Material: naive T cells sorted from blood. The cell subset or site tag for this specimen amounts to: cells isolated with a human naive T-cell isolation kit. These receptors were collected from a man aged 18 to 30 in good health.

The chain uses TRBV7-2 and TRBJ1-2, with D unresolved. V gave up 1 base and J gave up 6 bases, with 15 bases separating them. The CDR3 length is 15 residues. Germline V gene lookup returns CDR1 SGHTA and CDR2 FQGNSA. CDR3 loop: CASSLVRPSGDGYTF. CDR3 DNA: TGTGCCAGCAGCTTAGTTAGACCGAGTGGCGATGGCTACACCTTC.

This clonotype was seen ten or more times. For the CDR3, the DNA is TGCAGTGCGCTTCATTTAGCGGGGAGCACAGATACGCAGTATTTT. The encoded protein is CSALHLAGSTDTQYF. The chain couples TRBV20-1 to TRBJ2-3; 8 bases align to TRBD2. Germline CDR1 is DFQATT and CDR2 is SNEGSKA (reference sequence). J gave up 0 bases and V 6 bases, and 8 bases lay outside the gene matches. This CDR3 has 15 amino acids.

This clonotype was observed many times. CDR3: CASIKGYNEQFF. CDR3 bases: TGTGCCAGCATAAAAGGGTACAATGAGCAGTTCTTC. The chain joins TRBV12-3 or TRBV12-4 to TRBJ2-1; no firm D call. There are 12 residues in the CDR3. V lost 7 bases and J lost 4, with 8 bases in between.

The chain is built from TRBV29-1 and TRBJ2-3, with 7 bases lining up with TRBD1. Trimming at V came to 7 bases and at J to 2 bases, leaving 6 bases not matched to a gene. The CDR3 totals 13 residues. Looked up from germline, CDR1 is SQVTM and CDR2 is ANQGSEA. This chain's CDR3 is CSATRGLTDTQYF. The CDR3 DNA reads as TGCAGCGCCACGAGGGGGCTCACAGATACGCAGTATTTT.

The gene calls are TRBV9 and TRBJ2-5; D is unresolved. The CDR3 has 12 amino acids. Germline V lookup: CDR1 SGDLS, CDR2 YYNGEE. V lost 3 bases to trimming and J lost 3 bases, with 6 bases between them. CDR3 protein: CASSAGEETQYF. DNA of the CDR3: TGTGCCAGCAGCGCCGGAGAAGAGACCCAGTACTTC. Full variable domain (remainder filled in from reference TRBV9 and TRBJ2-5): DSGVTQTPKHLITATGQRVTLRCSPRSGDLSVYWYQQSLDQGLQFLIQYYNGEERAKGNILERFSAQQFPDLHSELNLSSLELGDSALYFCASSAGEETQYFGPGTRLLVL.

V usage is TRBV20-1 and J usage is TRBJ2-5; 10 bases fit TRBD1. V lost 5 bases and J lost 7; bases outside the gene matches: 13. The CDR3 length is 15 residues. Germline CDR1 DFQATT, CDR2 SNEGSKA (reference sequence). The CDR3 region is CSAFFPGTGAGTQYF. The CDR3 DNA reads TGCAGTGCTTTCTTCCCCGGGACAGGGGCGGGGACCCAGTACTTC.

This clonotype was recorded many times. The chain employs TRBV12-3 or TRBV12-4 and TRBJ2-7, with D perhaps matching TRBD1 (6 bases). The V and J ends lost 0 bases and 2 bases respectively, with 14 bases between them. CDR3 length equals 16 residues. In DNA form, the CDR3 reads TGTGCCAGCAGTTTAGCCGGTCCAGGGGAAGCCTACGAGCAGTACTTC. It encodes CASSLAGPGEAYEQYF.

This clonotype was counted only a few times. The V gene is TRBV12-3 or TRBV12-4, the J gene TRBJ1-1, with a tentative D call TRBD1 (6 bases). V was pared by 2 bases and J by 7 bases, with 11 bases between. This CDR3 contains 13 residues. In DNA, the CDR3 is TGTGCCAGCAGTTTACGGGGGCCCCTTGAAGCTTTCTTT. Translating it yields CASSLRGPLEAFF.

This clonotype showed up many times. In DNA form, the CDR3 reads TGTGCTGTTACAGGGGGTTCCTACAATGAGCAGTTCTTC. Its protein product is CAVTGGSYNEQFF. The chain recombines TRBV12-3 or TRBV12-4 with TRBJ2-1; 8 positions agree with TRBD1. This CDR3 is built from 13 residues.

This clonotype was counted many times. V gene TRBV12-3 or TRBV12-4 combines with J gene TRBJ2-5; D not resolved. V lost 0 bases, J lost 2 bases, and 10 bases lay in between. The CDR3 covers 15 residues. CDR3 residues: CASSLAGSRQETQYF. As DNA, the CDR3 is TGTGCCAGCAGTTTAGCAGGAAGTAGACAAGAGACCCAGTACTTC.